This TCR beta chain stems from a study of technical replicates of blood from a handful of donors. Some clones are missing from TCRdb's copy, which holds only in-frame ones; the method was immunoSEQ multiplex PCR. In the table there are around 73,000 clones, 90% of which are singletons. V dropped 6 bases and J dropped 4 bases, with 13 bases sitting between them. Germline V gives CDR1 LNHDA, CDR2 SQIVND (reference sequence). The CDR3 runs to 14 residues. This clone was counted a single time. What was sequenced was PBMCs. This sequence originates from a human donor in good health. Some clones in this sample may be carry-over from other donors' samples. The chain couples TRBV19 to TRBJ1-3, with TRBD1 as a possible D gene (5 bases). The CDR3 DNA sequence: TGTGCCAGTAGAGGCACGGGGGACGGAAACACCATATATTTT. It is translated as CASRGTGDGNTIYF.